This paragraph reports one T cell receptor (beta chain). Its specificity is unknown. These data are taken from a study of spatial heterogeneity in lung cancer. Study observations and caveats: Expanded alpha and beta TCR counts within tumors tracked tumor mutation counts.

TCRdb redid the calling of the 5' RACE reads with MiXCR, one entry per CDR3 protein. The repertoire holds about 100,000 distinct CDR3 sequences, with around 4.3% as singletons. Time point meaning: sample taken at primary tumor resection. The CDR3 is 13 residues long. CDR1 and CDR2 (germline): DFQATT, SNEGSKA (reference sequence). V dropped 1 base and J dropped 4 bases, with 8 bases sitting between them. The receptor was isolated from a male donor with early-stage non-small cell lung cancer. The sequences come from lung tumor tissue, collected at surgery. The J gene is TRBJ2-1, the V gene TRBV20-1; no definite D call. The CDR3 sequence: CSARAGLYNEQFF. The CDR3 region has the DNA TGCAGTGCTAGAGCGGGCTTATACAATGAGCAGTTCTTC.